This paragraph covers one TCR beta chain sequence. A junction boundary mismatches the germline segment, possibly from a read error. The sample belongs to a study of cytomegalovirus exposure and HLA in healthy donors. The PCR was carried out with 60 Vbeta primers and 13 Jbeta primers. TCRdb keeps only in-frame clones here, not all; method: immunoSEQ multiplex PCR. The sample shows about 78,000 clones, under 70% of them seen only once. CDR3 length: 14 amino acids. Germline CDR1 is SGDLS and CDR2 is YYNGEE. The sequence was collected from a man younger than 40 in good health and CMV-seropositive. The sample was PBMCs. The gene calls are TRBV9 and TRBJ2-7, with D possibly being TRBD2 (6 bases). CDR3 DNA sequence: TGTGCCAGCAGCCCGGGGGACGGGTCCTACGGGCAGTACTTC. It is translated as CASSPGDGSYGQYF.